The rows below give T cell receptor beta chains drawn from one sample of a study of blood T cells in healthy people across ages. TCRdb itself ran the 5' RACE reads through MiXCR, one entry per CDR3 protein. The repertoire holds fewer than 800,000 distinct CDR3 sequences, roughly 49% seen once, with around 32% in the top ten. The material sequenced was blood. The receptors stem from a woman aged 55-70 years in good health. Both conserved end residues are part of each CDR3.

V	J	CDR3
TRBV20-1	TRBJ2-7	CSARDSRGANYEQYF
TRBV20-1	TRBJ2-1	CSASDPLNSGSFNEQFF
TRBV7-9	TRBJ2-7	CASSLGSRSYEQYF
TRBV5-1	TRBJ2-4	CASSLPQRNIQYF
TRBV29-1	TRBJ2-5	CSVERDRRQETQYF
TRBV7-8	TRBJ2-7	CASSLGGSRYEQYF
TRBV20-1	TRBJ2-3	CSANRDPFADTQYF
TRBV13	.	CASSLGGGQGAYEQYF
TRBV9	TRBJ2-6	CACSVDGISGANVLTF
TRBV18	TRBJ2-3	CASSPAVGDTQYF
TRBV10-3	TRBJ2-7	CAISEMAEAYEQYF
TRBV3-1	TRBJ2-2	CTSSQVQRTTNTGELFF
TRBV28	TRBJ1-2	CASTETGTPYGYTF
TRBV7-2	TRBJ2-7	CTSSLYGGSSYEQYF
TRBV20-1	TRBJ2-5	CSARLPGETQYF
TRBV7-2	TRBJ1-1	CASSPRTAPVAFF
TRBV30	TRBJ1-2	CAWSVGDYGYTF
TRBV30	TRBJ1-1	CAWRRDSLNTEAFF
TRBV12-3/TRBV12-4	TRBJ2-1	CASRPFHTRYNEQFF
TRBV29-1	TRBJ2-7	CSVLPGGSGRSYEQYF
TRBV3-1	TRBJ1-2	CASSQRVLSHGYTF
TRBV20-1	TRBJ2-5	CSARKSGRALETQYF
TRBV7-2	TRBJ2-6	CASSLSRTGVGAGANVLTF
TRBV7-2	TRBJ2-7	CASSLVRLMPYEQYF
TRBV9	.	CASSVEGRVGDEQYF
TRBV27	TRBJ2-5	CASSLSFRGAQETQYF
TRBV20-1	TRBJ1-2	CSPRGRDSYYGYTF